These 24 T cell receptor beta chains were all obtained from the same sample, sequenced in a study of identical twins. One entry per CDR3 protein results from TCRdb running MiXCR on the 5' RACE reads. The profile covers 450,000 to 500,000 distinct CDR3 sequences, with over 11% appearing a single time and 0.98% taken by the ten largest. The data were also submitted as part of a second study, on yellow fever vaccine responses in identical twins.

The sequenced sample consisted of CD4+ T cells sorted from blood. Receptors were obtained from a woman in her late teens or twenties in good health.

This chain uses TRBV4-3 with TRBJ1-5, with unresolved D. From germline, CDR1 is LGHNA and CDR2 YSLEER. V lost 0 bases to trimming and J lost 3 bases, with 9 bases between them. The CDR3 has 15 residues. DNA of the CDR3: TGCGCCAGCAGCCAAGATGGGTTTAACAATCAGCCCCAGCATTTT. Residues: CASSQDGFNNQPQHF.

The rearrangement links TRBV5-1 to TRBJ2-1; 10 nucleotides agree with TRBD2. The length of the CDR3 is 15 residues. The junction had 6 bases not matched to a gene; V was cut back by 4 bases and J by 5 bases. Germline V gene lookup returns CDR1 SGHRS and CDR2 YFSETQ. The CDR3 DNA sequence: TGCGCCAGCAGCCCAGCGGGGGGGCGAAACAATGAGCAGTTCTTC. This codes for CASSPAGGRNNEQFF.

For the CDR3, the DNA is TGTGCCATCGATGGAAGGGGCTCTTACAATGAGCAGTTCTTC. Its translation: CAIDGRGSYNEQFF. This sequence joins TRBV7-9 and TRBJ2-1, with TRBD1 as a possible D gene (5 bases). V dropped 10 bases and J dropped 4 bases, with 17 bases sitting between them. Germline-derived CDR1 and CDR2 are SEHNR and FQNEAQ (reference sequence). The CDR3 extends over 14 amino acids. The variable domain in full, with the rest retrieved from reference TRBV7-9 and TRBJ2-1, is DTGVSQNPRHKITKRGQNVTFRCDPISEHNRLYWYRQTLGQGPEFLTYFQNEAQLEKSRLLSDRFSAERPKGSFSTLEIQRTEQGDSAMYLCAIDGRGSYNEQFFGPGTRLTVL.

The J gene is TRBJ2-1, the V gene TRBV2; 10 bases fit TRBD2. This CDR3 region has 16 residues. Germline loops: CDR1 SNHLY, CDR2 FYNNEI. V dropped 3 bases and J dropped 5; count of bases not matched to a gene: 7. This CDR3 reads CASSDPSGRGHNEQFF. The CDR3 region has the DNA TGTGCCAGCAGTGACCCTAGCGGGAGAGGTCACAATGAGCAGTTCTTC.

This clonotype occurred a few times. V is TRBV27 and J is TRBJ1-2; 8 bases match TRBD1. V was pared by 5 bases and J by 8 bases, with 7 bases of the junction left unmatched. The CDR3 loop spans 13 amino acids. Per the germline V gene, CDR1 is MNHEY and CDR2 is SMNVEV (reference sequence). CDR3 loop: CASSVTRTGGYTF. CDR3 nucleotides: TGTGCCAGCAGTGTCACGCGGACAGGGGGCTACACCTTC.

This rearrangement joins TRBV5-6 to TRBJ2-7; weak D call: TRBD1 (5 bases). V shed 0 bases and J shed 5 bases, with 9 bases lying between them. The CDR3 is made up of 13 amino acids. Germline lookup yields CDR1 SGHDT and CDR2 YYEEEE. This CDR3 is CASSLVSRDEQYF. In DNA form, the CDR3 reads TGTGCCAGCAGCTTGGTATCCAGGGACGAGCAGTACTTC.

The CDR3 sequence is CASSLVRGPYEQYF. As DNA, the CDR3 is TGTGCCAGCAGCTTAGTTCGGGGGCCCTACGAGCAGTACTTC. This chain connects TRBV11-2 to TRBJ2-7; D is tentatively TRBD1 or TRBD2 (6 bases each). The CDR3 has 14 residues. V shed 1 base and J shed 2 bases, with 9 bases lying between them. The V gene's germline CDR1 is SGHAT and CDR2 FQNNGV.

This clonotype showed up just a few times. This sequence joins TRBV28 and TRBJ2-3; the D is unclear. V was cut by 5 bases and J by 1 base, with 13 bases left in between. The germline V gene has CDR1 MDHEN and CDR2 SYDVKM. CDR3 length: 15 residues. CDR3 residues: CASSTKGGGTDTQYF. The DNA for the CDR3 is TGTGCCAGCAGTACTAAGGGTGGCGGCACAGATACGCAGTATTTT.

In regard to this clonotype: Being one base from a much bigger clone, this may be a read error. V is TRBV28 and J is TRBJ2-3, with D maybe TRBD2 (6 bases). The CDR3 contains 16 residues. Germline V gives CDR1 MDHEN, CDR2 SYDVKM. V was shortened by 5 bases and J by 6 bases, with 21 bases between the two germline ends. CDR3 sequence: CASSPLGYRRADTQYF. CDR3 coding DNA: TGTGCCAGCAGTCCCCTGGGTTACAGGAGGGCTGATACGCAGTATTTT.

CDR3 sequence reads: CASSLIRDGAQHF. Written as DNA, the CDR3 is TGTGCCAGCAGCTTGATCAGGGACGGGGCCCAGCATTTT. This chain links TRBV13 with TRBJ1-5, with a tentative D call TRBD1 (5 bases). The V end lost 3 bases, the J end lost 11 bases, and 14 bases lay between the germline ends. This CDR3 contains 13 residues. CDR1 and CDR2 from the germline V gene are PRHDT and FYEKMQ (reference sequence).

This chain links TRBV27 with TRBJ2-3, with D perhaps TRBD1 (5 bases). Trimming removed 4 bases from V and 2 bases from J, with 16 bases in between. Germline values: CDR1 MNHEY, CDR2 SMNVEV (reference sequence). The CDR3 spans 16 residues. The CDR3 loop is CASSSWSWGFTDTQYF. For the CDR3, the DNA is TGTGCCAGCAGTTCGTGGAGTTGGGGCTTCACAGATACGCAGTATTTT.

This clonotype turned up a few times. The V and J genes are TRBV12-3 or TRBV12-4 and TRBJ2-5; D may be TRBD2 (5 bases). The CDR3 contains 12 residues. Trimming left V 3 bases short and J 7 bases short, with 9 bases between. DNA for the CDR3: TGTGCCAGCAGTTTTGGGGAGAGGACCCAGTACTTC. Protein sequence: CASSFGERTQYF.

J is TRBJ2-7 and V is TRBV29-1; D is perhaps TRBD2 (6 bases). V lost 7 bases and J 2 bases, leaving 18 bases between the germline ends. The CDR3 runs 14 residues. CDR1 and CDR2 from the germline V gene are SQVTM and ANQGSEA. CDR3 coding DNA: TGCAGCGCTAGTGGAGGAGGGGCCACCTACGAGCAGTACTTC. Its translation: CSASGGGATYEQYF.

This clonotype appeared a few times. The V call is TRBV7-8, the J call TRBJ2-5; unclear D gene. V was cut by 1 base and J by 4 bases, with 10 bases left in between. CDR1 is SGHVS, CDR2 FQNEAQ, per germline. The CDR3 has 14 amino acids. The CDR3 loop is CASSLVVSPETQYF. The DNA for the CDR3 is TGTGCCAGCAGCTTAGTTGTCTCCCCAGAGACCCAGTACTTC.

The chain recombines TRBV6-1 with TRBJ2-3; 7 bases match TRBD1. The V gene's germline CDR1 is MNHNS and CDR2 SASEGT. The CDR3 is 15 amino acids. Trimming at V came to 6 bases and at J to 0 bases, leaving 6 bases not matched to a gene. CDR3 sequence reads: CASRKQGSSTDTQYF. CDR3 bases: TGTGCCAGCAGAAAACAGGGGTCGAGCACAGATACGCAGTATTTT.

This chain connects TRBV6-2 or TRBV6-3 to TRBJ2-7; 10 bases are shared with TRBD2. V trimming: 6 bases; J trimming: 5 bases; junction bases outside the gene matches: 13. CDR1 and CDR2 (germline): MNHEY, SVGEGT. The CDR3 consists of 16 residues. The CDR3 here is CASRHQPASGSHEQYF. CDR3 nucleotides: TGTGCCAGCAGACACCAGCCGGCTAGCGGGAGCCACGAGCAGTACTTC.

The chain couples TRBV7-6 to TRBJ2-1; 10 bases map to TRBD1. From germline, CDR1 is SGHVS and CDR2 FNYEAQ. The CDR3 consists of 16 residues. The V segment lost 3 bases and the J segment 5 bases; nucleotides outside the gene matches: 7. The CDR3 DNA reads as TGTGCCAGCAGCTTCAGTAGGACAGGGGGTGACAATGAGCAGTTCTTC. Residues: CASSFSRTGGDNEQFF.

This clonotype was seen more than once but under ten times. This chain uses TRBV7-9 with TRBJ2-3; maybe TRBD2 (5 bases). Trimming stripped 8 bases from V and 2 bases from J, with 11 bases between. The CDR3 has 13 amino acids. The germline gives CDR1 SEHNR, CDR2 FQNEAQ (reference sequence). This CDR3 reads CASEEDPTDTQYF. The CDR3 DNA sequence: TGTGCCAGCGAGGAGGACCCCACAGATACGCAGTATTTT. The variable domain in full, completed from reference TRBV7-9 and TRBJ2-3, reads DTGVSQNPRHKITKRGQNVTFRCDPISEHNRLYWYRQTLGQGPEFLTYFQNEAQLEKSRLLSDRFSAERPKGSFSTLEIQRTEQGDSAMYLCASEEDPTDTQYFGPGTRLTVL.

The J gene is TRBJ2-7, the V gene TRBV14; D is perhaps TRBD2 (7 bases). The CDR3 sequence is 18 residues long. The germline V gene encodes CDR1 SGHDN and CDR2 FVKESK. Trimming stripped 2 bases from V and 1 base from J, with 21 bases between. The CDR3 coding sequence is TGTGCCAGCAGCCAATACCAGGGAGGGGGTTCTGGGTCCTACGAGCAGTACTTC. Translated: CASSQYQGGGSGSYEQYF.

V is TRBV7-9 and J is TRBJ2-7, with unresolved D. The CDR3 has 13 residues. V gave up 5 bases and J gave up 5 bases, with 13 bases separating them. From germline, CDR1 is SEHNR and CDR2 FQNEAQ (reference sequence). As DNA, the CDR3 is TGTGCCAGCAGCCAACCGGCGCCACACGAGCAGTACTTC. Protein product: CASSQPAPHEQYF.

This clonotype was recorded many times. The gene calls are TRBV12-3 or TRBV12-4 and TRBJ2-7; possibly TRBD1 for D (5 bases). This CDR3 is built from 16 residues. V was shortened by 0 bases and J by 1 base, with 13 bases between the two germline ends. Written as DNA, the CDR3 is TGTGCCAGCAGTTTAGCCCTGGGGCTGAGGTCCTACGAGCAGTACTTC. Protein product: CASSLALGLRSYEQYF.

This clonotype was detected a few times. This chain joins TRBV12-3 or TRBV12-4 and TRBJ2-3, with 9 bases that match TRBD2. V dropped 5 bases and J dropped 7; count of bases not matched to a gene: 13. The CDR3 consists of 16 residues. The CDR3 coding sequence is TGTGCCAGCAGTCGCGGGTCTAGCGGGGACCCTCATACGCAGTATTTT. Translated: CASSRGSSGDPHTQYF.

This rearrangement joins TRBV27 to TRBJ2-3; the match to TRBD2 covers 8 bases. With V trimmed by 8 bases and J by 2 bases, 6 bases remained unmatched. This CDR3 is built from 14 residues. The V gene's germline CDR1 is MNHEY and CDR2 SMNVEV (reference sequence). For the CDR3, the DNA is TGTGCCAGCGCGTTAGCGGGAACCACAGATACGCAGTATTTT. Protein: CASALAGTTDTQYF.

This clonotype was detected many times. This chain joins TRBV20-1 and TRBJ2-3; the match to TRBD2 covers 11 bases. CDR1 DFQATT and CDR2 SNEGSKA come from the germline V gene (reference sequence). V trimming: 0 bases; J trimming: 8 bases; junction bases outside the gene matches: 7. The CDR3 has 15 amino acids. The CDR3 loop reads CSARELAGGQFTQYF. CDR3 DNA sequence: TGCAGTGCTAGAGAATTAGCGGGGGGGCAGTTTACGCAGTATTTT.